The 4 T cell receptor beta chains below were found in one sample sequenced in a study of T-cell reconstitution after alpha-beta-depleted transplantation in children (dated by TCRdb to the mid-2010s). The treatment or condition label corresponds to: allogeneic hematopoietic cell transplantation with graft depleted of TCRalphabeta T cells and CD19 B cells. The library relied on PCR. Sequencer: Illumina HiSeq 2500. TCR library preparation used molecular barcoding, with unique molecular identifiers applied to normalize quantification of the TCRbeta repertoire. TCRdb reworked the public reads: Q25 trimming with fastp, MiXCR clone assembly, productive beta chains retained. Rows with one shared CDR3 protein collapse into an entry with the most common genes and DNA. Recorded for this sample are approximately 1,000,000 distinct CDR3 sequences; roughly 29% of them occurred a single time. Of the sample, approximately 30% is held by the ten largest clones.

Sequencing was performed on PBMCs, mostly from graft donor cells, taken 360 days after TCRalphabeta/CD19-depleted stem cell transplant. These receptors originate from a boy less than two years old who had a stem cell transplant for SCID, so the T cells may come from the graft donor.

This clonotype showed up just a few times. The J gene is TRBJ2-1, the V gene TRBV20-1, with 16 bases that match TRBD2. V trimming: 3 bases; J trimming: 4 bases; junction bases outside the gene matches: 6. This CDR3 contains 17 residues. CDR1 DFQATT and CDR2 SNEGSKA come from the germline V gene (reference sequence). DNA for the CDR3: TGCAGTGCTAGGGGACTAGCGGGGGGGCCTACGTACAATGAGCAGTTCTTC. Translation: CSARGLAGGPTYNEQFF.

The genes are TRBV27 and TRBJ1-2; tentatively, D is TRBD1 (6 bases). Per the germline V gene, CDR1 is MNHEY and CDR2 is SMNVEV (reference sequence). Trimming removed 5 bases from V and 8 bases from J, with 15 bases in between. The CDR3 totals 13 residues. CDR3 coding DNA: TGTGCCAGCAGTCCTACAGGGTGGGCAGGCTACACCTTC. Its translation is CASSPTGWAGYTF.

This clonotype appeared a few times. The chain combines TRBV2 with TRBJ1-5, with D perhaps TRBD1 (5 bases). The CDR3 covers 16 residues. V dropped 1 base and J dropped 5 bases, with 15 bases sitting between them. Germline CDR1 is SNHLY and CDR2 is FYNNEI. The CDR3, as DNA: TGTGCCAGCAGTGAAGACTTTCGGCAGGGTTATCAGCCCCAGCATTTT. It specifies CASSEDFRQGYQPQHF.

This clonotype was detected only a few times. The CDR3 DNA sequence: TGTGCCAGCAGTTTACCCCTCCGGCCCCAGCATTTT. Translating gives CASSLPLRPQHF. The chain combines TRBV28 with TRBJ1-5; D is unresolved. Trimming left V 2 bases short and J 9 bases short, with 8 bases between. The CDR3 totals 12 residues. Looked up from germline, CDR1 is MDHEN and CDR2 is SYDVKM.